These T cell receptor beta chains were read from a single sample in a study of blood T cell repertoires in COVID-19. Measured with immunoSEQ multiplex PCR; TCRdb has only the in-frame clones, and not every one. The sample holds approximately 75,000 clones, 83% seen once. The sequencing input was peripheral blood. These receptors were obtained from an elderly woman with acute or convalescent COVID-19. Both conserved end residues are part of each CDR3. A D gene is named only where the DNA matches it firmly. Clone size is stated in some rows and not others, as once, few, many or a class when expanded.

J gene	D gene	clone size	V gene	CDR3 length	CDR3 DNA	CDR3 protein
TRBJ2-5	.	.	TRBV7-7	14	TGTGCTAGCAGCTTTGGAGGGGTCCAAGAGACCCAGTACTTC	CASSFGGVQETQYF
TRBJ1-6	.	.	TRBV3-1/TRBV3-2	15	TGTGCCAGCAGCCACGGCGGGGGAAGTAATTCACCCCTCCACTTT	CASSHGGGSNSPLHF
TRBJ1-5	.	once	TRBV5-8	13	TGTGCCAGCAGCCCCAGGGAAAATCAGCCCCAGCATTTT	CASSPRENQPQHF
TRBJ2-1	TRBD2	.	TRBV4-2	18	TGTGCCAGCAGCCAAGATTGGGATACTAGCGGGATTTACAATGAGCAGTTCTTC	CASSQDWDTSGIYNEQFF
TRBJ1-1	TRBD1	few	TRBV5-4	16	TGTGCCAGCAGCTCCTCCTCGCGGACAGGGAGCACTGAAGCTTTCTTT	CASSSSSRTGSTEAFF
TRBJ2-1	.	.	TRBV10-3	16	TGTGCCATCAGTGAGTCGGGGGGGCTGTCCTACAATGAGCAGTTCTTC	CAISESGGLSYNEQFF
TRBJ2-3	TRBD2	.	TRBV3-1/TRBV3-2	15	TGTGCCAGCAGCGGACTAGCGGGAGGGTTAGATACGCAGTATTTT	CASSGLAGGLDTQYF
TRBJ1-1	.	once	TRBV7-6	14	TGTGCCAGCAGCATAGGACACCTGAACACTGAAGCTTTCTTT	CASSIGHLNTEAFF
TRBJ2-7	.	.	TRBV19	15	TGTGCCAGTAGTATAACTTTTGAGCAAACCTACGAGCAGTACTTC	CASSITFEQTYEQYF
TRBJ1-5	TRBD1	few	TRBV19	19	TGTGCCAGTAGTATGGGTCCGACAGGGGGCCCGATCATGAATCAGCCCCAGCATTTT	CASSMGPTGGPIMNQPQHF
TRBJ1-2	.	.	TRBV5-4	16	TGTGCCAGCAGCTTGCGCAGGGTGGATCCTAACTATGGCTACACCTTC	CASSLRRVDPNYGYTF
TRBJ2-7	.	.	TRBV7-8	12	TGTGCCAGCAGCCAGCAGGGGTACGAGCAGTACTTC	CASSQQGYEQYF
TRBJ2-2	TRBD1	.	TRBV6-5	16	TGTGCCAGCAGTTCTCCCGGGACAGCCAAAACCGGGGAGCTGTTTTTT	CASSSPGTAKTGELFF
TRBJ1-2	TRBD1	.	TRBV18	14	TGTGCCAGCTCACCCGTGGGACAGGGAGACGTCTACACCTTC	CASSPVGQGDVYTF
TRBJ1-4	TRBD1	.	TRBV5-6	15	TGTGCCAGCAGCAGTACAGGGGTGGGAAATGAAAAACTGTTTTTT	CASSSTGVGNEKLFF
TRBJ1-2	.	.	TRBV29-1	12	TGCAGCGTTGCTCAGGGCAACTATGGCTACACCTTC	CSVAQGNYGYTF
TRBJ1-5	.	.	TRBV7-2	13	TGTGCCAGCAGCTTAGGACAGAATCAGCCCCAGCATTTT	CASSLGQNQPQHF
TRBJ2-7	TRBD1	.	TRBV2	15	TGTGCCAGCATCAACATCCGGGACAGCTCCTACGAGCAGTACTTC	CASINIRDSSYEQYF
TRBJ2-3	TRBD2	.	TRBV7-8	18	TGTGCCAGCAGCTTAGCGGCTAGCGGGAGGCTCAGCACAGATACGCAGTATTTT	CASSLAASGRLSTDTQYF
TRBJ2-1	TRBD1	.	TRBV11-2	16	TGTGCCAGCAGCTTGGCAAGGACAGGGGGATACAATGAGCAGTTCTTC	CASSLARTGGYNEQFF
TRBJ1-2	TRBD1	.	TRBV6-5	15	TGTGCCAGCAGTACGGGACAGGGGGCTTCCTATGGCTACACCTTC	CASSTGQGASYGYTF
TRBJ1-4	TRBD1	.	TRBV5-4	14	TGTGCCAGCAGCTTAGGACAGGGGTCTGAAAAACTGTTTTTT	CASSLGQGSEKLFF
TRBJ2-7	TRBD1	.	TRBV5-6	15	TGTGCCAGCAGCTACGGACAGGGGAACGTATACGAGCAGTACTTC	CASSYGQGNVYEQYF
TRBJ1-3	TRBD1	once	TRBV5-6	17	TGTGCCAGCAGCTTGGTCGCCGGGACAGGGGCTGGAAACACCATATATTTT	CASSLVAGTGAGNTIYF
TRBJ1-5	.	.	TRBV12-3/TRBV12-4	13	TGTGCCAGCAGTTTCGTCAGCAATCAGCCCCAGCATTTT	CASSFVSNQPQHF
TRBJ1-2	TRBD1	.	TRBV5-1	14	TGCGCCAGCACTCTACGGACAGGGGAGGATGGCTACACCTTC	CASTLRTGEDGYTF
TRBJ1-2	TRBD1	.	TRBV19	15	TGTGCCAGTAGATCCGGTAGGGGGCTTAACTATGGCTACACCTTC	CASRSGRGLNYGYTF
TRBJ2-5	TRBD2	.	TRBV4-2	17	TGTGCCAGCAGCCAAGGGTCATTAGCGGGGGGGCCAGAGACCCAGTACTTC	CASSQGSLAGGPETQYF
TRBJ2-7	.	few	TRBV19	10	TGTGCCAGTGGACATTACGAGCAGTACTTC	CASGHYEQYF
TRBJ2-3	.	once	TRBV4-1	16	TGCGCCAGCAGCCGCCGAACGGGTCAGGGCGCAGATACGCAGTATTTT	CASSRRTGQGADTQYF
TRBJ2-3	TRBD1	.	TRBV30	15	TGTGCCTGGAGTTCCGGGACAGGGGTTGCAGATACGCAGTATTTT	CAWSSGTGVADTQYF
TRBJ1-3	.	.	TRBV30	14	TGTGCCTGGAGCCCCTATTTTGGTGGAAACACCATATATTTT	CAWSPYFGGNTIYF